The clone carrying this T cell receptor (beta chain) appeared a few times. V lost 6 bases to trimming and J lost 2 bases; unmatched junction nucleotides: 7. Germline lookup yields CDR1 MNHNS and CDR2 SASEGT. The CDR3 consists of 14 residues. The table came from immunoSEQ multiplex PCR; TCRdb's copy has only in-frame clones and leaves some out. The sample has 50,000 to 65,000 clones, nearly 90% seen once; the top ten hold more than 4.5%. The data originate from a study of technical replicates of blood from several donors. The sequence derives from a human donor in good health. Some clones in this sample may be carry-over from other donors' samples. What was sequenced was PBMCs. The chain carries TRBV6-1 and TRBJ2-7; 7 bases align to TRBD2. The CDR3 reads CASRITRGAYEQYF. CDR3 in DNA: TGTGCCAGCAGAATCACCCGGGGGGCCTACGAGCAGTACTTC.